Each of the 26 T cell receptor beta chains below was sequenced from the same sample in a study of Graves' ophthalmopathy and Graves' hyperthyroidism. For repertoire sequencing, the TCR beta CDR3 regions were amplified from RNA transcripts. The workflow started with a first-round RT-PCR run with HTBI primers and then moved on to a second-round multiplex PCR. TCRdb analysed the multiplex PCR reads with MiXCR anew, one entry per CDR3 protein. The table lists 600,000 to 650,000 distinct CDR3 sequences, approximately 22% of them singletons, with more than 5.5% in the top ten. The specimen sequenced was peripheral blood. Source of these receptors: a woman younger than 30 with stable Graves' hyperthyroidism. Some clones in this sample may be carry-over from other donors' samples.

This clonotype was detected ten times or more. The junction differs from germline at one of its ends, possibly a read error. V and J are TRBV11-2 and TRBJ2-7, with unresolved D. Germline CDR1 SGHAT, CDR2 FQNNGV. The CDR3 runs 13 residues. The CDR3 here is CASSLGPAYEQYF. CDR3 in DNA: TGTGCCAGCAGTTTAGGACCAGCCTACGAGCAGTACTTC.

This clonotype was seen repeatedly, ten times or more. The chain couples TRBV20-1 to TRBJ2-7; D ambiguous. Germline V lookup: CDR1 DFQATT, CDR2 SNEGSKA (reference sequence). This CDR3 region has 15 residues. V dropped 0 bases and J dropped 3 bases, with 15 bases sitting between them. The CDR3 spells CSARDEETSLYEQYF. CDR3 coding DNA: TGCAGTGCTAGAGATGAAGAAACGAGCCTCTACGAGCAGTACTTC.

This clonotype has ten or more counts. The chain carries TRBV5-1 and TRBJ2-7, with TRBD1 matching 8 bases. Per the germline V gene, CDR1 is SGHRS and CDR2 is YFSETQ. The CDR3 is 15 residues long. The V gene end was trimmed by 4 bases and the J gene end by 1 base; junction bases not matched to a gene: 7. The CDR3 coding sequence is TGCGCCAGCAGCGGCTCAGGGGGCATGTCCTACGAGCAGTACTTC. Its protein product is CASSGSGGMSYEQYF.

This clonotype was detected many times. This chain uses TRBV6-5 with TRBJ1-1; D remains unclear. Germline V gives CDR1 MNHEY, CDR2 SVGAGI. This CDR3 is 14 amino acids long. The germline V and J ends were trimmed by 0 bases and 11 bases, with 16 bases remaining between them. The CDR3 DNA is TGTGCCAGCAGTTACTCGAGTGACCGCCGGGAGGCTTTCTTT. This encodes CASSYSSDRREAFF.

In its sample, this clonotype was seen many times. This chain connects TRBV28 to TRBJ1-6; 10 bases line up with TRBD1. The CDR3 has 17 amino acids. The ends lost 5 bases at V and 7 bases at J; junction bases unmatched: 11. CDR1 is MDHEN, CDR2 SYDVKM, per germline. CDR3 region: CASSLLQGQGKNSPLHF. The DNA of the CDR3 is TGTGCCAGCAGTCTCCTCCAGGGACAGGGGAAGAATTCACCCCTCCACTTT.

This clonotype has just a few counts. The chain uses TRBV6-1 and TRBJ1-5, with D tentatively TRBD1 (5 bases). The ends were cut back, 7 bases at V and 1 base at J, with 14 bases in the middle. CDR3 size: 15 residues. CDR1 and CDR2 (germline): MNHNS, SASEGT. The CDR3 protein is CASIPTGPSNQPQHF. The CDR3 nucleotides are TGTGCCAGCATCCCTACGGGACCGAGCAATCAGCCCCAGCATTTT.

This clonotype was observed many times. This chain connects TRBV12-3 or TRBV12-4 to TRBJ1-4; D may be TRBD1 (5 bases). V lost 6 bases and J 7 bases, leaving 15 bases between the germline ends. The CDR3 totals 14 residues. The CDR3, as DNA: TGTGCCAGCAGAACCACGAGGGGTTCTGAAAAACTGTTTTTT. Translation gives CASRTTRGSEKLFF.

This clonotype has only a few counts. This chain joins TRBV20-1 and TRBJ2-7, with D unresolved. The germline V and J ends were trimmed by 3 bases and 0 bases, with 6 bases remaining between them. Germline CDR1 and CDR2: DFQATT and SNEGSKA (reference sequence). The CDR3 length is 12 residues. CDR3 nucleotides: TGCAGTGCTAGGGTGAGCTCCTACGAGCAGTACTTC. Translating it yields CSARVSSYEQYF.

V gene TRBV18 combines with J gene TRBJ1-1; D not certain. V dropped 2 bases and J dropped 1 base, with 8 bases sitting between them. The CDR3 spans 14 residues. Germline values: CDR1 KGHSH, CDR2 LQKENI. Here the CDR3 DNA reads TGTGCCAGCTCACCAGGGGTGACGAACACTGAAGCTTTCTTT. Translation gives CASSPGVTNTEAFF.

CDR3 coding DNA: TGTGCCAGCAGCCAACAAACAGGGGAGAATTCACCCCTCCACTTT. This gives the protein CASSQQTGENSPLHF. The V gene is TRBV4-2, the J gene TRBJ1-6; the match to TRBD1 covers 7 bases. Germline loops: CDR1 LGHNA, CDR2 YNFKEQ. The CDR3 runs to 15 residues. Losses at the gene ends were 2 bases for V and 7 bases for J; bases not matched to a gene: 5.

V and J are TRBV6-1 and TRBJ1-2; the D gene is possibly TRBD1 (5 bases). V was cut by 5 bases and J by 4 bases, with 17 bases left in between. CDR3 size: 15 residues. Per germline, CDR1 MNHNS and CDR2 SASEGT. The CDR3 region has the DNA TGTGCCAGCAGTCCCTCCGGGACGGGCCCCTATGGCTACACCTTC. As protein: CASSPSGTGPYGYTF.

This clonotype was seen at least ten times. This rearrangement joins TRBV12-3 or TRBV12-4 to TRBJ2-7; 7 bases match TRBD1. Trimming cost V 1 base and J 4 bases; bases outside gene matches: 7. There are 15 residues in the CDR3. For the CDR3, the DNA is TGTGCCAGCAGTTTAGTACCGGGACAGCTGTACGAGCAGTACTTC. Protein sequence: CASSLVPGQLYEQYF.

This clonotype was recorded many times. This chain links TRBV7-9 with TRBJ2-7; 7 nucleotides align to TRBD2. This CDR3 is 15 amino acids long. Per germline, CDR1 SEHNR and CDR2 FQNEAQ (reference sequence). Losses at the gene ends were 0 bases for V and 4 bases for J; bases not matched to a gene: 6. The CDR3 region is CASSLAGGSTYEQYF. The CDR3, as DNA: TGTGCCAGCAGCTTAGCGGGCGGGAGCACGTACGAGCAGTACTTC.

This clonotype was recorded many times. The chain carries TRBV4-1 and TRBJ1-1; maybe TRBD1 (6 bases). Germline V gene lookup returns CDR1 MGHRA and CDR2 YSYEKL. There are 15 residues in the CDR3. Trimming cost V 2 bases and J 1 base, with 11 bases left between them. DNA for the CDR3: TGCGCCAGCAGCCAAACCGGGACACAGAACACTGAAGCTTTCTTT. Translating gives CASSQTGTQNTEAFF.

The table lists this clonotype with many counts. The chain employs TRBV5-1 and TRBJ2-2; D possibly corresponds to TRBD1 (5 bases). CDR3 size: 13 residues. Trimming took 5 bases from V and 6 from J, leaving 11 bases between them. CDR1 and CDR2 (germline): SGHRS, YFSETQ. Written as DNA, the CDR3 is TGCGCCAGCAGGGGTCTGGGGCCCGGGGAGCTGTTTTTT. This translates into CASRGLGPGELFF.

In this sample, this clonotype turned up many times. CDR3 in amino acids: CASSPGETGELFF. In DNA form, the CDR3 reads TGTGCCAGCTCTCCAGGGGAAACCGGGGAGCTGTTTTTT. V and J are TRBV12-3 or TRBV12-4 and TRBJ2-2, with D possibly TRBD1 on 6 matching bases. The CDR3 extends over 13 amino acids. The ends were cut back, 8 bases at V and 5 bases at J, with 12 bases in the middle.

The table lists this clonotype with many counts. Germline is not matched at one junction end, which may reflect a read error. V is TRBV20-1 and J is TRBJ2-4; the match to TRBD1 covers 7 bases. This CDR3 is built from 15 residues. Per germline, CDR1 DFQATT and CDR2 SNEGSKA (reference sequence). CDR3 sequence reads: CSARDDRAALGIKYF. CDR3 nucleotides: TGCAGTGCTAGAGATGACAGGGCCGCGCTGGGCATTAAGTACTTC.

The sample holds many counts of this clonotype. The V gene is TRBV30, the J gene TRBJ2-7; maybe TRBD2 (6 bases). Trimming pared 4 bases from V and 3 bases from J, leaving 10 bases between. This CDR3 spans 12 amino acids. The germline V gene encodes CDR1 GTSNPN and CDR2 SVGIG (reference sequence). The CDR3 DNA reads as TGTGCCTGGACCTTCGGGGGCTACGAGCAGTACTTC. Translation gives CAWTFGGYEQYF.

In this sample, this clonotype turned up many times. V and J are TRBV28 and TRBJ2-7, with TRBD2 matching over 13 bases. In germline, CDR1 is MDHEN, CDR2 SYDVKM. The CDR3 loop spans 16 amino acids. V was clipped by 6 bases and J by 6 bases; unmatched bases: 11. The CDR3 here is CASSRTSGRARGEQYF. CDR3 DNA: TGTGCCAGCAGCCGTACTAGCGGGAGGGCGAGGGGCGAGCAGTACTTC. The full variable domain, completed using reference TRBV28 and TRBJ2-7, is DVKVTQSSRYLVKRTGEKVFLECVQDMDHENMFWYRQDPGLGLRLIYFSYDVKMKEKGDIPEGYSVSREKKERFSLILESASTNQTSMYLCASSRTSGRARGEQYFGPGTRLTVT.

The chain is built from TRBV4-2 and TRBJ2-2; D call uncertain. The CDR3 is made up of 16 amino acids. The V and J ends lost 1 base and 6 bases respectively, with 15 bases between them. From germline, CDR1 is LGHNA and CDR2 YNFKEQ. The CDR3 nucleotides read TGTGCCAGCAGCCAAGCCCGCGATACGATCTCCGGGGAGCTGTTTTTT. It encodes CASSQARDTISGELFF.

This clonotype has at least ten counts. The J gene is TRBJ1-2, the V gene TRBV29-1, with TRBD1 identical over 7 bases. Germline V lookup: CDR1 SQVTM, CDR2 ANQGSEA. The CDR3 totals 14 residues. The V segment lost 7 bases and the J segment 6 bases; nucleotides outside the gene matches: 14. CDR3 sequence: CSAQGGWGKDGYTF. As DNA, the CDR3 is TGCAGCGCCCAAGGGGGCTGGGGAAAAGATGGCTACACCTTC.

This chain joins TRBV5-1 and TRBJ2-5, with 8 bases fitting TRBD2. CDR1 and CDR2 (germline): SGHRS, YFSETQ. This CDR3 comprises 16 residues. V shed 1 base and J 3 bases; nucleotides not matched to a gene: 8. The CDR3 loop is CASSLTGLAREETQYF. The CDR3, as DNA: TGCGCCAGCAGCTTGACCGGACTAGCTAGGGAAGAGACCCAGTACTTC.

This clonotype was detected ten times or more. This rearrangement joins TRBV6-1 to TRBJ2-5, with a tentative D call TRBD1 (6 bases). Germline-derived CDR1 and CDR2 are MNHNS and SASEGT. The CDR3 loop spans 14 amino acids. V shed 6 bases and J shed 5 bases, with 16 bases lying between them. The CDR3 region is CASREQGSGETQYF. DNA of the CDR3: TGTGCCAGCAGGGAACAGGGATCGGGGGAGACCCAGTACTTC.

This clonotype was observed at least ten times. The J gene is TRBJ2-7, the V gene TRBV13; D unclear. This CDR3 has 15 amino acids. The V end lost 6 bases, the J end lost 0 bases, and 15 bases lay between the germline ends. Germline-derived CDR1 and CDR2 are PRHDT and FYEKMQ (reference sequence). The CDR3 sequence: CASRETKGHSYEQYF. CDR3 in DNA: TGTGCCAGCAGGGAGACAAAGGGCCACTCCTACGAGCAGTACTTC.

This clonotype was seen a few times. The CDR3 loop reads CASSLTKYF. DNA for the CDR3: TGTGCCAGCAGCTTGACTAAGTACTTC. The genes are TRBV5-8 and TRBJ2-4, with no clear D. The length of the CDR3 is 9 residues. Germline values: CDR1 SGHTS, CDR2 YDEGEE. Trimming shortened V by 1 base and J by 14 bases, and 4 bases separated the two germline ends.

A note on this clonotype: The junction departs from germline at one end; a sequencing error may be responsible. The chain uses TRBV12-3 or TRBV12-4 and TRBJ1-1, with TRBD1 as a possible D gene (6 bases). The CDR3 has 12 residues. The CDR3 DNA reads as TGTGCCAGCAGCCCGGGGGGGCCCGAAGCTTGCTTT. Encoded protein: CASSPGGPEACF.